The 15 T cell receptor beta chains below all came from one sample that was sequenced in a study of OX40 agonist ivuxolimab in advanced cancers. The repertoire was sequenced with immunoSEQ multiplex PCR; TCRdb's copy has only in-frame clones and lacks some. The table lists roughly 77,000 clones, approximately 90% of them singletons, with approximately 10% in the top ten. Specimen: CD4+ or CD8+ T cells sorted from blood, collected in a trial of the OX40 agonist ivuxolimab. These receptors were obtained from an adult with an advanced solid tumor such as melanoma, head and neck, liver or kidney cancer.

The chain couples TRBV4-1 to TRBJ1-5, with unresolved D. This CDR3 is 17 amino acids long. Germline V gene lookup returns CDR1 MGHRA and CDR2 YSYEKL. V was trimmed by 5 bases and J by 4 bases, leaving 21 bases between them. For the CDR3, the DNA is TGCGCCAGCAGCTACTACTGGGAGGGCCTAGCAAATCAGCCCCAGCATTTT. Its translation is CASSYYWEGLANQPQHF.

This chain uses TRBV19 with TRBJ2-7, with unresolved D. This CDR3 region has 13 residues. Germline V CDR1 and CDR2: LNHDA, SQIVND (reference sequence). V lost 3 bases, J lost 1 base, and 7 bases lay in between. The DNA for the CDR3 is TGTGCCAGTAGTATCGGAACTTCCTACGAGCAGTACTTC. Its protein product is CASSIGTSYEQYF. Full variable domain (missing parts from reference TRBV19 and TRBJ2-7): DGGITQSPKYLFRKEGQNVTLSCEQNLNHDAMYWYRQDPGQGLRLIYYSQIVNDFQKGDIAEGYSVSREKKESFPLTVTSAQKNPTAFYLCASSIGTSYEQYFGPGTRLTVT.

This clone was counted a single time. Germline and junction disagree at one end, which may indicate a read error. V gene TRBV5-6 combines with J gene TRBJ2-4; D unclear. CDR3 length equals 13 residues. Germline V gene data show CDR1 as SGHDT and CDR2 as YYEEEE. For the CDR3, the DNA is TGTGCCAGCAGCTTGCAGGTACTCCCGATGTGGGACTTC. It specifies CASSLQVLPMWDF.

The chain is built from TRBV5-1 and TRBJ2-7, with a weak D call TRBD1 (5 bases). V shed 7 bases and J shed 0 bases, with 11 bases lying between them. CDR1 is SGHRS, CDR2 YFSETQ, per germline. The CDR3 is made up of 13 amino acids. As DNA, the CDR3 is TGCGCCAGCCAACAGGTTCCCTCCTACGAGCAGTACTTC. Translation: CASQQVPSYEQYF.

The chain recombines TRBV4-2 with TRBJ1-3; D is unclear. This CDR3 contains 16 residues. V lost 0 bases, J lost 0 bases, and 9 bases lay in between. The germline CDR1 and CDR2 sequences are LGHNA and YNFKEQ. The CDR3 here is CASSQDGHFSGNTIYF. The CDR3 region has the DNA TGTGCCAGCAGCCAAGATGGCCATTTCTCTGGAAACACCATATATTTT.

V gene TRBV9 combines with J gene TRBJ2-3; D gene ambiguous. The CDR3 runs to 13 residues. The germline V gene encodes CDR1 SGDLS and CDR2 YYNGEE. V lost 1 base and J lost 5, with 8 bases in between. The CDR3 sequence is CASSVSSQDTQYF. The CDR3 nucleotides read TGTGCCAGCAGCGTATCCAGCCAAGATACGCAGTATTTT.

The V call is TRBV6-6, the J call TRBJ2-7; D possibly corresponds to TRBD2 (7 bases). Trimming cost V 9 bases and J 6 bases, with 21 bases left between them. This CDR3 is 14 amino acids long. CDR1 MNHNY and CDR2 SVGAGI come from the germline V gene (reference sequence). The CDR3 DNA is TGTGCCAGTATAAGTATCGGGGGGCCGGTCGAGCAGTACTTC. Its translation is CASISIGGPVEQYF.

The CDR3 protein is CASSVDGTGNNEQFF. In DNA, the CDR3 is TGTGCCAGCAGCGTAGACGGGACAGGGAACAATGAGCAGTTCTTC. The J gene is TRBJ2-1, the V gene TRBV9; TRBD1 aligns across 9 bases. CDR3 length: 15 amino acids. In germline, CDR1 is SGDLS, CDR2 YYNGEE. Losses at the gene ends were 0 bases for V and 5 bases for J; bases not matched to a gene: 3.

About this clone: This CDR3 fails to terminate in the conserved phenylalanine or tryptophan, so it likely reflects a read error. The gene calls are TRBV5-6 and TRBJ1-2; 8 bases align to TRBD1. The CDR3 is made up of 15 amino acids. The germline V gene has CDR1 SGHDT and CDR2 YYEEEE. The ends lost 0 bases at V and 0 bases at J; junction bases unmatched: 1. The CDR3 nucleotides read TGTGCCAGCAGCTTGGCAGGGGGCGCTAACTATGGCTACACCTCC. Protein product: CASSLAGGANYGYTS.

This clone was seen once. This chain uses TRBV11-3 with TRBJ1-1; 7 nucleotides agree with TRBD1. Looked up from germline, CDR1 is SGHNT and CDR2 is YENEEA. V shed 0 bases and J 2 bases; nucleotides not matched to a gene: 9. CDR3 length: 17 residues. The CDR3 DNA sequence: TGTGCCAGCAGCTTAGATGAAATGGGACAGACAAACACTGAAGCTTTCTTT. It codes for CASSLDEMGQTNTEAFF.

This clone was seen a single time. The V call is TRBV6-5, the J call TRBJ1-1; TRBD1 matches at 7 bases. The CDR3 has 15 amino acids. The germline CDR1 and CDR2 sequences are MNHEY and SVGAGI. Trimming cost V 0 bases and J 1 base; bases outside gene matches: 2. The CDR3 sequence: CASSYSAGGNTEAFF. DNA of the CDR3: TGTGCCAGCAGTTACTCGGCAGGGGGGAACACTGAAGCTTTCTTT.

The rearrangement joins TRBV13 to TRBJ2-5; the D gene is possibly TRBD2 (5 bases). CDR1 PRHDT and CDR2 FYEKMQ come from the germline V gene (reference sequence). Between the trimmed V and J ends, which lost 2 bases and 3 bases, there was a span of 13 bases. The CDR3 has 15 residues. The CDR3 spells CASSLRAFGEETQYF. CDR3 DNA sequence: TGTGCCAGCAGCTTAAGGGCATTCGGGGAAGAGACCCAGTACTTC. The full variable domain, with the rest looked up from reference TRBV13 and TRBJ2-5, is AAGVIQSPRHLIKEKRETATLKCYPIPRHDTVYWYQQGPGQDPQFLISFYEKMQSDKGSIPDRFSAQQFSDYHSELNMSSLELGDSALYFCASSLRAFGEETQYFGPGTRLLVL.

The chain uses TRBV5-4 and TRBJ1-5, with D possibly matching TRBD1 (6 bases). V shed 1 base and J shed 6 bases, with 17 bases lying between them. The CDR3 consists of 16 residues. CDR1 is SGHNT, CDR2 YYREEE, per germline (reference sequence). The DNA for the CDR3 is TGTGCCAGCAGCTTGTTCCAGGCAGGGGCTTTTCAGCCCCAGCATTTT. It specifies CASSLFQAGAFQPQHF.

About this clone: The sample carries other DNA sequences with the same CDR3. The chain combines TRBV2 with TRBJ2-7; 7 nucleotides agree with TRBD2. This CDR3 has 12 residues. Trimming at V came to 6 bases and at J to 2 bases, leaving 1 base not matched to a gene. CDR1 SNHLY and CDR2 FYNNEI come from the germline V gene. This CDR3 is CASRGGAYEQYF. CDR3 sequence (DNA): TGTGCCAGCAGGGGAGGGGCCTACGAGCAGTACTTC.

V and J are TRBV4-1 and TRBJ2-7; 8 bases align to TRBD1. The CDR3 is 15 amino acids. Per germline, CDR1 MGHRA and CDR2 YSYEKL. With 2 bases clipped from V and 3 bases from J, the junction kept 6 bases outside the gene matches. The CDR3 spells CASSQLTGGNYEQYF. Here the CDR3 DNA reads TGCGCCAGCAGCCAATTAACAGGGGGGAACTACGAGCAGTACTTC.